This TCR beta chain emerged from a study of T cell repertoires in cytomegalovirus infection. Whole-study context: It can be stated that public TCR beta signatures indicated CMV infection as well as a matching HLA type.

About this clonotype itself: Its antigen is not known.

The study's findings and limits: Individuals carrying CMV plus the relevant HLA were identified by cumulative frequency of public TCR beta families.

TCRdb called the reads again in MiXCR, with one record for every CDR3 protein. The sample has 600,000 to 700,000 distinct CDR3 sequences; around a third are singletons. The source was cultured PBMCs, collected from culture after CMV antigen stimulation. This clonotype originated in a human donor in good health (CMV status not recorded). Some clones in this sample may be carry-over from other donors' samples.

DNA for the CDR3: TGTGCCAGCAGTTACGGGAACCCAACTAATGAAAAACTGTTTTTT. Its translation is CASSYGNPTNEKLFF. The V and J genes are TRBV6-6 and TRBJ1-4; no clear D gene. V was clipped by 2 bases and J by 0 bases, with 7 bases between them. The V gene's germline CDR1 is MNHNY and CDR2 SVGAGI (reference sequence). The length of the CDR3 is 15 residues.